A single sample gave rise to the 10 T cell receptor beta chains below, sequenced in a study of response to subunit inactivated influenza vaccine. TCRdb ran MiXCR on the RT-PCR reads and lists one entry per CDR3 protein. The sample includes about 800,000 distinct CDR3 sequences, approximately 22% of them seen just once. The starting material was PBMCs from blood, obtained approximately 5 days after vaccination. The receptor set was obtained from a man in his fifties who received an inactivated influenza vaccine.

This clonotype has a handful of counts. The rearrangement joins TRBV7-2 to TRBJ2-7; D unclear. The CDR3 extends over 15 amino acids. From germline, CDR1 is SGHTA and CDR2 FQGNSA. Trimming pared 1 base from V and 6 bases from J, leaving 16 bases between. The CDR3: CASSLGSDGFGEQYF. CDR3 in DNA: TGTGCCAGCAGCTTAGGATCCGATGGGTTCGGCGAGCAGTACTTC.

CDR3 bases: TGCAGTGCCCTCACAAGCGGGAGCTCCTACAATGAGCAGTTCTTC. Protein: CSALTSGSSYNEQFF. The rearrangement uses TRBV20-1 and TRBJ2-1; 8 nucleotides agree with TRBD2. The length of the CDR3 is 15 residues. The germline CDR1 and CDR2 sequences are DFQATT and SNEGSKA (reference sequence). V trimming: 6 bases; J trimming: 0 bases; junction bases outside the gene matches: 7.

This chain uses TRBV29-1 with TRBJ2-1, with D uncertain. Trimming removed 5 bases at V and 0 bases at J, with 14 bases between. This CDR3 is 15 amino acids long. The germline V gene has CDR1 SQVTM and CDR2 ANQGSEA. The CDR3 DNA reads TGCAGCGTTCTCTTTCTAGAGAGCTCCTACAATGAGCAGTTCTTC. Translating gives CSVLFLESSYNEQFF.

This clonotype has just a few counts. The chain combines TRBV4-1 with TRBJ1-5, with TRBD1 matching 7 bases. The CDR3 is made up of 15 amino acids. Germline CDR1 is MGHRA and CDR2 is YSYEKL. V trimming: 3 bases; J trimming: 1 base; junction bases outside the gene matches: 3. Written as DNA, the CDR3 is TGCGCCAGCAGCCAGGCACAGGGGAGCAATCAGCCCCAGCATTTT. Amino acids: CASSQAQGSNQPQHF.

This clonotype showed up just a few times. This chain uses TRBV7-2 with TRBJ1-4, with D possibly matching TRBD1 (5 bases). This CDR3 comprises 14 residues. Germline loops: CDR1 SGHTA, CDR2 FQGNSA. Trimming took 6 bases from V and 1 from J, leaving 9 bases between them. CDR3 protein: CASREGRTNEKLFF. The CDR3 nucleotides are TGTGCCAGCAGGGAGGGGAGAACTAATGAAAAACTGTTTTTT.

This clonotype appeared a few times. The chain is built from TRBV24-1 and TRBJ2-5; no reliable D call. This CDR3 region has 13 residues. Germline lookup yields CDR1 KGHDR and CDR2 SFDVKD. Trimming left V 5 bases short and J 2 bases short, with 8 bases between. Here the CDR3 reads CATSGAGQETQYF. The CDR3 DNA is TGTGCCACCAGTGGGGCCGGACAAGAGACCCAGTACTTC.

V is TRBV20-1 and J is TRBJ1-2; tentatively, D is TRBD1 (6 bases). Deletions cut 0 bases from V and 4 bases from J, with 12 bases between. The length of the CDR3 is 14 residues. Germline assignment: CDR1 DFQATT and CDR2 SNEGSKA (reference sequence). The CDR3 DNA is TGCAGTGCTAGAGAGAGGGGGTTTAGCTATGGCTACACCTTC. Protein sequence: CSARERGFSYGYTF.

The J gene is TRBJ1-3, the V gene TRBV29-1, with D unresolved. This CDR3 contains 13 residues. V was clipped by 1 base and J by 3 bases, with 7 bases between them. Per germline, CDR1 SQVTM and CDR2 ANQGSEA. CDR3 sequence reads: CSVEVAGGNTIYF. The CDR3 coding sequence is TGCAGCGTTGAAGTCGCTGGTGGAAACACCATATATTTT.

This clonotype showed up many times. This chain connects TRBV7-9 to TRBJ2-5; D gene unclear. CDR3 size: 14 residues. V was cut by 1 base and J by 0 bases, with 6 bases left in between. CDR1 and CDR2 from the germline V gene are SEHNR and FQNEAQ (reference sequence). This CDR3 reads CASSLGTDQETQYF. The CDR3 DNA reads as TGTGCCAGCAGCTTAGGAACAGACCAAGAGACCCAGTACTTC.

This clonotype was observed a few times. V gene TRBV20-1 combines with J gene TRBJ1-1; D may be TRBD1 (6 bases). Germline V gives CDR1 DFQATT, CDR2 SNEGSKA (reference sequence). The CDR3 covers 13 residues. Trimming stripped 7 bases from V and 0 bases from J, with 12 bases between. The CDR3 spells CSVEGHMNTEAFF. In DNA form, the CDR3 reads TGCAGTGTCGAGGGACACATGAACACTGAAGCTTTCTTT.